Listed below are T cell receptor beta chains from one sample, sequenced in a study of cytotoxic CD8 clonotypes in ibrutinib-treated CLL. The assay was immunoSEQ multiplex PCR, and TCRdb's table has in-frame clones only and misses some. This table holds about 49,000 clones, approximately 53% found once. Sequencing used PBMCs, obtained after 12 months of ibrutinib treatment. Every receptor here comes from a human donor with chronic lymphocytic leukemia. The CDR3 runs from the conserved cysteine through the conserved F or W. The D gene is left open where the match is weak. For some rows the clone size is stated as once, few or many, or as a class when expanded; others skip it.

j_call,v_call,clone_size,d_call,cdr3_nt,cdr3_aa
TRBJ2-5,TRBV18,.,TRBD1,TGTGCCAGTGGACAGGATGAGACCCAGTACTTC,CASGQDETQYF
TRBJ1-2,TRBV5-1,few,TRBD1,TGCGCCAGCAGCCCCGAAGGACAGGGGGCGGGCTACACCTTC,CASSPEGQGAGYTF
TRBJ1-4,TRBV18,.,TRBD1,TGTGCCAGCTCATACGACAGGGGCGGTGAAAAACTGTTTTTT,CASSYDRGGEKLFF
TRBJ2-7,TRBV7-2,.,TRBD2,TGTGCCAGCAGCTCAGACACTAGCGGAGCATACGAGCAGTACTTC,CASSSDTSGAYEQYF
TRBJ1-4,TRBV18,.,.,TGTGCCAGCTCACCGGGATACAGGCGGGAAAAACTGTTTTTT,CASSPGYRREKLFF
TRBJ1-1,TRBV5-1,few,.,TGCGCCAGCAGCTTGGGACAGACATACACTGAAGCTTTCTTT,CASSLGQTYTEAFF
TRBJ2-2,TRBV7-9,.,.,TGTGCCAGCAGCTCTGGTGGAGGAGCCGGGGAGCTGTTTTTT,CASSSGGGAGELFF
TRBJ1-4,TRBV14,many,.,TGTGCCAGCAGCTCCGACCGCAAACTGTTTTTT,CASSSDRKLFF
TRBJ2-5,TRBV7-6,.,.,TGTGCCAGCAGCTTACGAGCATCCGAGACCCAGTACTTC,CASSLRASETQYF
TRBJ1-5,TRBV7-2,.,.,TGTGCCAGCAGCTTAGTCAGTTCCGGGGCTGGCAATCAGCCCCAGCATTTT,CASSLVSSGAGNQPQHF